These T cell receptor beta chains were read from a single sample in a study of T cell responses to AZD1222 COVID-19 vaccine. Using immunoSEQ multiplex PCR, the repertoire was profiled, and TCRdb retains in-frame clones only, with some absent. The data show roughly 120,000 clones, over 75% seen once. Source: peripheral blood, taken on day 0 of AZD1222 vaccination. These receptors were obtained from an adult in good health. CDR3s include the opening cysteine and the closing phenylalanine or tryptophan. A D gene is named only where the DNA matches it firmly. Where a row states a size, it is once, few, many or the class of an expanded clone; other rows omit it.

TRBV5-1	-	once	TRBJ2-2	CASSLEVTGELFF	TGCGCCAGCAGCTTGGAAGTCACCGGGGAGCTGTTTTTT
TRBV2	TRBD2	-	TRBJ2-2	CASYPGLADTGELFF	TGTGCCAGTTATCCGGGACTAGCGGATACCGGGGAGCTGTTTTTT
TRBV14	-	-	TRBJ1-1	CASSLYREQLGNTEAFF	TGTGCCAGCAGCCTTTACAGGGAGCAACTCGGGAACACTGAAGCTTTCTTT
TRBV2	-	-	TRBJ1-5	CASSEQGIRNQPQHF	TGTGCCAGCAGTGAACAGGGGATAAGGAATCAGCCCCAGCATTTT
TRBV6-6	TRBD2	-	TRBJ2-5	CASSPVGTSGASKETQYF	TGTGCCAGCAGTCCGGTTGGGACTAGCGGGGCCTCAAAAGAGACCCAGTACTTC
TRBV2	-	-	TRBJ1-3	CASIPPDGNTIYF	TGTGCCAGCATCCCGCCCGATGGAAACACCATATATTTT
TRBV6-5	-	-	TRBJ1-5	CASSSYSNQPQHF	TGTGCCAGCAGTTCATATAGCAATCAGCCCCAGCATTTT
TRBV2	-	-	TRBJ2-7	CASTKSGTVSYEQYF	TGTGCCAGCACTAAGTCCGGGACGGTCTCCTACGAGCAGTACTTC
TRBV21-1	-	-	TRBJ2-5	CASSKKIQEAGAIGETQYF	TGTGCCAGCAGCAAAAAAATTCAGGAAGCGGGAGCTATTGGGGAGACCCAGTACTTC
TRBV2	-	-	TRBJ1-4	CASTPVEATNEKLFF	TGTGCCAGCACCCCCGTAGAGGCAACTAATGAAAAACTGTTTTTT
TRBV6-5	-	-	TRBJ2-7	CASSPIGGPYEQYF	TGTGCCAGCAGTCCAATAGGAGGCCCCTACGAGCAGTACTTC
TRBV9	TRBD2	-	TRBJ2-3	CASSSGTSLDTQYF	TGTGCCAGCAGCTCCGGGACTAGCCTAGATACGCAGTATTTT
TRBV5-1	TRBD1	-	TRBJ1-2	CASSLATGPYGYTF	TGCGCCAGCAGCTTGGCGACAGGGCCCTATGGCTACACCTTC
TRBV29-1	-	-	TRBJ1-5	CSVGNQPQHF	TGCAGCGTTGGTAATCAGCCCCAGCATTTT
TRBV20-1	-	once	TRBJ1-6	CSASRGGDNSPLHF	TGCAGTGCTAGTAGGGGAGGCGATAATTCACCCCTCCACTTT
TRBV27	-	-	TRBJ2-2	CASSLEGAGELFF	TGTGCCAGCAGTTTGGAGGGGGCCGGGGAGCTGTTTTTT
TRBV5-1	-	once	TRBJ1-2	CASSFGWAKDNYGYTF	TGCGCCAGCAGCTTTGGTTGGGCCAAGGATAACTATGGCTACACCTTC
TRBV18	TRBD2	once	TRBJ2-7	CASSPPSGSSYEQYF	TGTGCCAGCTCCCCCCCTAGCGGTAGCTCCTACGAGCAGTACTTC
TRBV28	-	-	TRBJ1-1	CASNSVRTEAFF	TGTGCCAGCAATAGCGTGCGTACTGAAGCTTTCTTT
TRBV7-2	-	-	TRBJ1-5	CASSSRQGNQPQHF	TGTGCCAGCAGCTCCCGACAGGGCAATCAGCCCCAGCATTTT
TRBV5-1	-	-	TRBJ1-1	CASSYRSDSEAFF	TGCGCCAGCAGCTATAGGTCGGACAGTGAAGCTTTCTTT
TRBV6-1	-	-	TRBJ1-6	CASIQGRNNSPLHF	TGTGCCAGCATCCAGGGACGGAATAATTCACCCCTCCACTTT
TRBV7-2	-	-	TRBJ1-2	CASSLSGAVGYTF	TGTGCCAGCAGCTTATCTGGGGCCGTGGGCTACACCTTC
TRBV16	TRBD2	-	TRBJ2-1	CASSPPGTSSYNEQFF	TGTGCCAGCAGCCCTCCAGGGACTAGCTCCTACAATGAGCAGTTCTTC
TRBV19	TRBD1	-	TRBJ1-1	CASRGTAWNTEAFF	TGTGCCAGTAGAGGGACAGCATGGAACACTGAAGCTTTCTTT
TRBV3-1/TRBV3-2	-	-	TRBJ2-5	CASSQELGRTGQETQYF	TGTGCCAGCAGCCAAGAATTAGGGCGGACTGGCCAAGAGACCCAGTACTTC
TRBV27	TRBD2	-	TRBJ2-4	CASSFVGKRERDIQYF	TGTGCCAGCAGTTTTGTGGGCAAGCGGGAAAGGGACATTCAGTACTTC
TRBV10-3	TRBD2	-	TRBJ2-3	CAISETSGDTQYF	TGTGCCATCAGCGAGACTAGCGGGGATACGCAGTATTTT
TRBV12-3/TRBV12-4	-	few	TRBJ1-2	CASSFGSGYTF	TGTGCCAGCAGTTTTGGGTCTGGCTACACCTTC
TRBV14	-	-	TRBJ2-7	CASSQEALAGYEQYF	TGTGCCAGCAGCCAAGAGGCACTAGCCGGCTACGAGCAGTACTTC
TRBV7-8	-	-	TRBJ2-5	CASSAGRVFQETQYF	TGTGCCAGCAGCGCCGGCCGGGTATTCCAAGAGACCCAGTACTTC
TRBV21-1	-	-	TRBJ1-5	CASSNGGGSNQPQHF	TGTGCCAGCAGCAATGGGGGGGGAAGCAATCAGCCCCAGCATTTT
TRBV5-1	-	-	TRBJ2-7	CASSLAPSGEQYF	TGCGCCAGCAGCTTGGCTCCTTCTGGAGAGCAGTACTTC
TRBV19	-	once	TRBJ1-3	CASSSGGNSGNTIYF	TGTGCCAGTAGTTCAGGCGGAAACTCTGGAAACACCATATATTTT
TRBV19	-	-	TRBJ1-6	CASSPPQGRNSPLHF	TGTGCCAGTAGTCCCCCACAGGGACGAAATTCACCCCTCCACTTT
TRBV7-9	-	-	TRBJ1-2	CASSLAEVGAGYTF	TGTGCCAGCAGCCTAGCTGAAGTTGGAGCTGGCTACACCTTC
TRBV2	-	-	TRBJ2-7	CASSRGSYEQYF	TGTGCCAGCAGCAGGGGATCCTACGAGCAGTACTTC
TRBV3-1/TRBV3-2	-	-	TRBJ1-1	CASRLQRDTEAFF	TGTGCCAGCAGGCTCCAGCGGGACACTGAAGCTTTCTTT
TRBV4-3	-	-	TRBJ2-1	CASSQERQGVEQFF	TGCGCCAGCAGCCAAGAAAGGCAGGGAGTTGAGCAGTTCTTC
TRBV3-1/TRBV3-2	TRBD1	-	TRBJ1-3	CASSLTGSGNTIYF	TGTGCCAGCAGCCTGACAGGGTCTGGAAACACCATATATTTT
TRBV27	-	-	TRBJ1-2	CASKYRPTAAYGYTF	TGTGCCAGCAAGTACAGACCTACGGCCGCCTATGGCTACACCTTC
TRBV3-1/TRBV3-2	-	-	TRBJ1-3	CASSRDQVRAGNTIYF	TGTGCCAGCAGCCGGGACCAGGTCCGGGCAGGAAACACCATATATTTT
TRBV5-1	-	once	TRBJ1-2	CASSPDGDYGYTF	TGCGCCAGCAGCCCAGACGGCGACTATGGCTACACCTTC
TRBV24-1	-	-	TRBJ1-5	CATSDFRDEGPKINQPQHF	TGTGCCACCAGTGATTTCCGGGACGAAGGACCCAAAATTAATCAGCCCCAGCATTTT
TRBV7-6	-	-	TRBJ2-7	CASSLEPLDEQYF	TGTGCCAGCAGCTTAGAACCTTTGGACGAGCAGTACTTC
TRBV7-7	-	-	TRBJ2-3	CASSSLVSGTDTQYF	TGTGCCAGCAGCTCACTCGTTAGCGGCACAGATACGCAGTATTTT
TRBV7-9	-	-	TRBJ1-5	CASSLSKDQPQHF	TGTGCCAGCAGCTTATCAAAAGATCAGCCCCAGCATTTT
TRBV19	-	-	TRBJ1-5	CASSIVGYSNQPQHF	TGTGCCAGTAGTATAGTTGGGTATAGCAATCAGCCCCAGCATTTT
TRBV4-2	-	-	TRBJ1-1	CASSHTIPGLGGTEAFF	TGTGCCAGCAGCCACACCATTCCAGGGCTAGGGGGCACTGAAGCTTTCTTT
TRBV9	TRBD1	-	TRBJ1-2	CASSAKGAGQSPYGYTF	TGTGCCAGCAGCGCAAAGGGGGCAGGCCAATCTCCCTATGGCTACACCTTC
TRBV29-1	-	-	TRBJ1-3	CSVDGGGNTIYF	TGCAGCGTTGACGGAGGAGGAAACACCATATATTTT
TRBV27	-	-	TRBJ1-1	CASSLAGRDTEAFF	TGTGCCAGCAGTTTAGCAGGGAGGGACACTGAAGCTTTCTTT
TRBV4-2	-	-	TRBJ1-5	CASSHVGQQPQHF	TGTGCCAGCAGCCATGTCGGCCAGCAGCCCCAGCATTTT
TRBV19	TRBD1	-	TRBJ2-6	CASSIPTGTGANVLTF	TGTGCCAGTAGTATACCGACAGGGACTGGGGCCAACGTCCTGACTTTC
TRBV6-5	TRBD1	-	TRBJ1-4	CASIQGQGYEKLFF	TGTGCCAGCATCCAAGGACAGGGTTATGAAAAACTGTTTTTT
TRBV2	-	-	TRBJ1-6	CASSAAGDNSPLHF	TGTGCCAGCAGTGCGGCGGGGGATAATTCACCCCTCCACTTT
TRBV5-1	-	-	TRBJ1-1	CASSSKAGGEAFF	TGCGCCAGCAGCTCGAAGGCCGGCGGGGAAGCTTTCTTT
TRBV20-1	-	-	TRBJ1-1	CSARMNTEAFF	TGCAGTGCTAGAATGAACACTGAAGCTTTCTTT
TRBV6-6	-	-	TRBJ2-1	CASSYSGGEQFF	TGTGCCAGCAGTTACTCCGGCGGGGAGCAGTTCTTC